This passage covers 10 T cell receptor beta chains from one sample sequenced in a study of blood T cell repertoires in COVID-19. The assay was immunoSEQ multiplex PCR, and TCRdb's table has in-frame clones only and misses some. The top ten clones hold about 0.7% of a sample with approximately 470,000 clones, roughly nine tenths of them seen once. The sequencing input was PBMCs or T cells enriched from blood (not recorded which). Source of these receptors: a woman aged 18-29 years who had recovered from COVID-19.

CDR3 loop: CASSQSSPRTGPEDHQPQHF. CDR3 in DNA: TGCGCCAGCAGTCAATCCTCACCCCGGACAGGGCCGGAGGATCATCAGCCCCAGCATTTT. The chain joins TRBV23-1 to TRBJ1-5, with 8 bases lining up with TRBD1. TRBV23-1 is classed as an ORF, of uncertain function. This CDR3 spans 20 amino acids. The J segment lost 5 bases and the V segment lost 0 bases, leaving 18 bases of the junction unmatched.

The chain links TRBV2 to TRBJ2-5; TRBD2 agrees at 12 bases. Germline V CDR1 and CDR2: SNHLY, FYNNEI. The CDR3 length is 15 residues. The V segment lost 9 bases and the J segment 7 bases; nucleotides outside the gene matches: 12. Here the CDR3 DNA reads TGTGCCAGAAGACTAGCGGGGGCCCAAGGGGGGACCCAGTACTTC. Translation: CARRLAGAQGGTQYF.

The genes are TRBV29-1 and TRBJ1-1, with 7 bases matching TRBD1. The CDR3 sequence is 18 residues long. V lost 6 bases, J lost 0 bases, and 19 bases stayed unmatched. CDR1 is SQVTM and CDR2 is ANQGSEA in the germline V gene. The CDR3 region is CSVPPEGQPNILNTEAFF. In DNA, the CDR3 is TGCAGCGTACCCCCTGAGGGACAGCCCAATATTTTGAACACTGAAGCTTTCTTT.

The CDR3 here is CASTDGRGEAFF. CDR3 sequence (DNA): TGTGCCAGCACCGACGGCAGGGGGGAAGCTTTCTTT. The gene calls are TRBV6-5 and TRBJ1-1; 7 bases line up with TRBD1. Trimming took 7 bases from V and 8 from J; bases not matched to a gene: 7. Germline V CDR1 and CDR2: MNHEY, SVGAGI. The CDR3 loop spans 12 amino acids.

V gene TRBV10-1 combines with J gene TRBJ1-1; D is unclear. The CDR3 runs 13 residues. The V gene's germline CDR1 is WNHNN and CDR2 SYGVQD (reference sequence). The V and J ends lost 7 bases and 0 bases respectively, with 9 bases between them. Written as DNA, the CDR3 is TGCGCCAGCACCGCACAGCTGAACACTGAAGCTTTCTTT. It encodes CASTAQLNTEAFF.

The rearrangement links TRBV14 to TRBJ1-6; 7 nucleotides line up with TRBD1. The V gene's germline CDR1 is SGHDN and CDR2 FVKESK. Trimming at V came to 4 bases and at J to 8 bases, leaving 2 bases not matched to a gene. This CDR3 region has 13 residues. CDR3 in amino acids: CASSRDSYSPLHF. The CDR3 DNA is TGTGCCAGCAGCCGGGACAGCTATTCACCCCTCCACTTT.

This clone has just one count. The chain links TRBV6-5 to TRBJ1-2, with no clear D. Germline CDR1 MNHEY, CDR2 SVGAGI. Deletions cut 7 bases from V and 4 bases from J, with 13 bases between. This CDR3 comprises 13 residues. The CDR3 region is CASTLDGVYGYTF. Written as DNA, the CDR3 is TGTGCCAGCACTCTCGACGGGGTCTATGGCTACACCTTC.

The chain uses TRBV6-5 and TRBJ2-1; 8 bases match TRBD1. Germline values: CDR1 MNHEY, CDR2 SVGAGI. The CDR3 contains 15 residues. V lost 5 bases to trimming and J lost 5 bases; unmatched junction nucleotides: 8. The CDR3 protein is CASSHRTGSDNEQFF. CDR3 DNA: TGTGCCAGCAGTCATCGGACAGGGTCGGACAATGAGCAGTTCTTC.

V usage is TRBV3-1 (or the pseudogene TRBV3-2) and J usage is TRBJ1-2; possibly TRBD1 for D (6 bases). Trimming stripped 1 base from V and 11 bases from J, with 14 bases between. Germline loops: CDR1 LGHDT, CDR2 YNNKEL (reference sequence). The CDR3 has 13 amino acids. The CDR3 region has the DNA TGTGCCAGCAGCCAAGCCCCACAGGGTGGATACACCTTC. Encoded protein: CASSQAPQGGYTF.

The chain joins TRBV28 to TRBJ2-5; TRBD1 agrees at 7 bases. This CDR3 spans 14 amino acids. The V and J ends lost 6 bases and 7 bases, in that order; junction bases with no gene match: 11. Germline V gene data show CDR1 as MDHEN and CDR2 as SYDVKM. CDR3 in amino acids: CASSGTDPRGTQYF. CDR3 coding DNA: TGTGCCAGCAGCGGGACAGACCCCCGGGGGACCCAGTACTTC.